This passage covers 17 T cell receptor beta chains from one sample sequenced in a study of blood T cell repertoires in COVID-19. The assay was immunoSEQ multiplex PCR, and TCRdb's table has in-frame clones only and misses some. The table shows around 110,000 clones, with 60% to 80% occurring only once. The specimen was peripheral blood. The receptors stem from a human donor with acute or convalescent COVID-19. The donor label of this sample is uncertain.

The chain links TRBV4-1 to TRBJ1-2; a possible D gene is TRBD1 (6 bases). This CDR3 is 15 amino acids long. The germline V gene encodes CDR1 MGHRA and CDR2 YSYEKL. V shed 1 base and J shed 4 bases, with 13 bases lying between them. As DNA, the CDR3 is TGCGCCAGCAGCCAAGTTTTGGGGGCTACCTATGGCTACACCTTC. The encoded protein is CASSQVLGATYGYTF.

The chain carries TRBV24-1 and TRBJ2-2; D unresolved. The CDR3 contains 14 residues. V was clipped by 0 bases and J by 4 bases, with 5 bases between them. Germline loops: CDR1 KGHDR, CDR2 SFDVKD. DNA of the CDR3: TGTGCCACCAGTGATTTGGGCTCCACCGGGGAGCTGTTTTTT. Its translation: CATSDLGSTGELFF.

The genes are TRBV6-5 and TRBJ1-2; TRBD1 matches 8 bases. V shed 5 bases and J 3 bases; nucleotides not matched to a gene: 5. Germline CDR1 and CDR2: MNHEY and SVGAGI. The length of the CDR3 is 14 residues. Here the CDR3 reads CASSPTGEYYGYTF. The CDR3 region has the DNA TGTGCCAGCAGTCCGACAGGGGAATACTATGGCTACACCTTC.

The chain combines TRBV11-2 with TRBJ1-3; 7 nucleotides agree with TRBD1. Germline V CDR1 and CDR2: SGHAT, FQNNGV. The CDR3 is 16 residues long. V shed 5 bases, J shed 0 bases, and the junction held 7 bases outside the gene matches. The CDR3 region has the DNA TGTGCCAGCAGCCTTGACAGGGTGAGCTCTGGAAACACCATATATTTT. This sequence encodes CASSLDRVSSGNTIYF.

This clone was detected once. The V gene is TRBV24-1, the J gene TRBJ1-1; tentative D call: TRBD1 (6 bases). Germline loops: CDR1 KGHDR, CDR2 SFDVKD. The CDR3 is made up of 15 amino acids. Trimming shortened V by 5 bases and J by 4 bases, and 16 bases separated the two germline ends. Here the CDR3 DNA reads TGTGCCACCAGTGGCGCGGGGGGGGCGAGCACTGAAGCTTTCTTT. Translation: CATSGAGGASTEAFF.

As regards this clone: The sample contains more than one DNA sequence encoding this CDR3. This rearrangement joins TRBV29-1 to TRBJ2-7, with 10 bases that match TRBD1. V shed 5 bases and J 3 bases; nucleotides not matched to a gene: 4. The CDR3 has 13 residues. CDR1 is SQVTM, CDR2 ANQGSEA, per germline. The CDR3 region is CSVRTGGNYEQYF. The DNA of the CDR3 is TGCAGCGTTCGGACAGGGGGGAACTACGAGCAGTACTTC.

The chain is built from TRBV2 and TRBJ2-2, with 10 bases aligning to TRBD1. J gave up 4 bases and V 5 bases, and 4 bases lay outside the gene matches. The germline CDR1 and CDR2 sequences are SNHLY and FYNNEI. The CDR3 runs 15 residues. The CDR3 sequence is CASSRQGAGTGELFF. The CDR3 DNA is TGTGCCAGCAGTAGACAGGGGGCGGGCACCGGGGAGCTGTTTTTT.

This chain uses TRBV5-1 with TRBJ2-1, with D possibly being TRBD2 (6 bases). The CDR3 runs 14 residues. Trimming cost V 1 base and J 2 bases, with 7 bases left between them. Germline V gene lookup returns CDR1 SGHRS and CDR2 YFSETQ. CDR3 loop: CASSLTGAYNEQFF. DNA for the CDR3: TGCGCCAGCAGCTTGACGGGGGCCTACAATGAGCAGTTCTTC.

The J gene is TRBJ2-3, the V gene TRBV6-5; D may be TRBD1 (5 bases). The CDR3 has 14 amino acids. Germline V gene data show CDR1 as MNHEY and CDR2 as SVGAGI. V lost 7 bases to trimming and J lost 4 bases, with 15 bases between them. The chain's CDR3 is CASIQSWGADTQYF. The DNA of the CDR3 is TGTGCCAGCATTCAATCCTGGGGCGCAGATACGCAGTATTTT.

The chain links TRBV3-1 (or the pseudogene TRBV3-2) to TRBJ1-1; tentatively, D is TRBD1 (6 bases). Trimming shortened V by 1 base and J by 5 bases, and 11 bases separated the two germline ends. The germline V gene encodes CDR1 LGHDT and CDR2 YNNKEL (reference sequence). This CDR3 comprises 14 residues. The CDR3 coding sequence is TGTGCCAGCAGCCAAGTGGGGGCCGGTACTGAAGCTTTCTTT. Translated: CASSQVGAGTEAFF.

V and J are TRBV7-2 and TRBJ1-2; 9 nucleotides line up with TRBD1. The CDR3 has 14 residues. The junction had 8 bases not matched to a gene; V was cut back by 5 bases and J by 7 bases. Germline-derived CDR1 and CDR2 are SGHTA and FQGNSA. DNA of the CDR3: TGTGCCAGCAGCCCGACAGGGGGTAGGAGTGGCTACACCTTC. Its protein is CASSPTGGRSGYTF. Based on the CDR3 plus reference TRBV7-2 and TRBJ1-2, the full variable domain is GAGVSQSPSNKVTEKGKDVELRCDPISGHTALYWYRQSLGQGLEFLIYFQGNSAPDKSGLPSDRFSAERTGGSVSTLTIQRTQQEDSAVYLCASSPTGGRSGYTFGSGTRLTVV.

This clone was observed a single time. CDR3 loop: CASSPHRGGGSPLHF. CDR3 DNA: TGTGCCAGCAGCCCCCATCGCGGGGGAGGTTCACCCCTCCACTTT. The chain recombines TRBV9 with TRBJ1-6; maybe TRBD1 (5 bases). Trimming shortened V by 4 bases and J by 9 bases, and 17 bases separated the two germline ends. Germline lookup yields CDR1 SGDLS and CDR2 YYNGEE. The CDR3 has 15 residues.

This clone was detected only a few times. The CDR3 DNA is TGTGCCAGTAGCCATGACAGGGTTAACTATGGCTACACCTTC. Translation gives CASSHDRVNYGYTF. V is TRBV19 and J is TRBJ1-2, with 7 bases aligning to TRBD1. Germline assignment: CDR1 LNHDA and CDR2 SQIVND (reference sequence). The J segment lost 1 base and the V segment lost 6 bases, leaving 5 bases of the junction unmatched. This CDR3 contains 14 residues. The entire variable domain, with the rest obtained from reference TRBV19 and TRBJ1-2, is as follows: DGGITQSPKYLFRKEGQNVTLSCEQNLNHDAMYWYRQDPGQGLRLIYYSQIVNDFQKGDIAEGYSVSREKKESFPLTVTSAQKNPTAFYLCASSHDRVNYGYTFGSGTRLTVV.

The rearrangement uses TRBV12-5 and TRBJ1-4; weak D call: TRBD1 (5 bases). This CDR3 contains 17 residues. The ends were cut back, 1 base at V and 0 bases at J, with 12 bases in the middle. CDR1 and CDR2 from the germline V gene are LGHNT and FRNRAP. The CDR3 reads CASGLGQGTATNEKLFF. In DNA, the CDR3 is TGTGCTAGTGGTTTGGGGCAGGGAACTGCAACTAATGAAAAACTGTTTTTT.

This chain links TRBV29-1 with TRBJ2-3, with D perhaps matching TRBD2 (7 bases). The CDR3 contains 15 residues. The germline gives CDR1 SQVTM, CDR2 ANQGSEA. Trimming shortened V by 5 bases and J by 4 bases, and 19 bases separated the two germline ends. This CDR3 reads CSVSRGVGGPDTQYF. In DNA form, the CDR3 reads TGCAGCGTTTCTCGAGGTGTGGGGGGGCCAGATACGCAGTATTTT.

This clone was detected once. V is TRBV5-1 and J is TRBJ1-2; D call uncertain. The CDR3 sequence is 13 residues long. Trimming stripped 4 bases from V and 8 bases from J, with 15 bases between. Germline CDR1 SGHRS, CDR2 YFSETQ. The chain's CDR3 is CASSPGLGIGYTF. In DNA, the CDR3 is TGCGCCAGCAGCCCAGGACTGGGAATCGGCTACACCTTC. Full variable domain (remainder filled in from reference TRBV5-1 and TRBJ1-2): KAGVTQTPRYLIKTRGQQVTLSCSPISGHRSVSWYQQTPGQGLQFLFEYFSETQRNKGNFPGRFSGRQFSNSRSEMNVSTLELGDSALYLCASSPGLGIGYTFGSGTRLTVV.

The CDR3 here is CASSRDRGREKLFF. The CDR3, as DNA: TGCGCCAGCAGCCGGGACAGGGGGAGGGAAAAACTGTTTTTT. This chain links TRBV5-1 with TRBJ1-4, with 11 bases aligning to TRBD1. The germline CDR1 and CDR2 sequences are SGHRS and YFSETQ. The CDR3 contains 14 residues. Trimming removed 4 bases from V and 8 bases from J; junction bases left unmatched: 4.